The 24 T cell receptor beta chains below were found in one sample sequenced in a study of radiotherapy plus CTLA-4 blockade in lung cancer. The data were produced by immunoSEQ multiplex PCR, yet TCRdb's version contains in-frame clones alone and is incomplete. Among about 80,000 clones listed, roughly 80% were seen once. The input for sequencing was peripheral blood, taken from a patient treated with radiotherapy plus ipilimumab. Receptor source: a human donor with non-small cell lung cancer who had stable disease on radiotherapy plus ipilimumab.

The chain uses TRBV18 and TRBJ1-4; 7 bases agree with TRBD1. The CDR3 consists of 18 residues. V shed 1 base, J shed 7 bases, and the junction held 15 bases outside the gene matches. Germline values: CDR1 KGHSH, CDR2 LQKENI. DNA for the CDR3: TGTGCCAGCTCACCACAGGGGGCGAAAGCATCGATGACTGAAAAACTGTTTTTT. The encoded protein is CASSPQGAKASMTEKLFF.

Written as DNA, the CDR3 is TGTGCCAGCAGCTTGTGGACTAGCGGGAGCGTATTTCCAGATACGCAGTATTTT. Its translation: CASSLWTSGSVFPDTQYF. V is TRBV7-8 and J is TRBJ2-3; 13 bases are a match to TRBD2. CDR3 length: 18 residues. Per germline, CDR1 SGHVS and CDR2 FQNEAQ. With V trimmed by 3 bases and J by 4 bases, 10 bases remained unmatched.

This chain uses TRBV7-2 with TRBJ2-7; 7 bases are shared with TRBD1. Germline loops: CDR1 SGHTA, CDR2 FQGNSA. This CDR3 contains 15 residues. J lost 3 bases, V lost 6 bases, and 11 bases had no gene match. The CDR3 region is CASSPSWTGSYEQYF. CDR3 nucleotide sequence: TGTGCCAGCAGTCCCTCTTGGACAGGCAGCTACGAGCAGTACTTC. The full variable domain, completed using reference TRBV7-2 and TRBJ2-7, is GAGVSQSPSNKVTEKGKDVELRCDPISGHTALYWYRQSLGQGLEFLIYFQGNSAPDKSGLPSDRFSAERTGGSVSTLTIQRTQQEDSAVYLCASSPSWTGSYEQYFGPGTRLTVT.

The chain couples TRBV27 to TRBJ2-5, with 10 bases matching TRBD1. The CDR3 covers 16 residues. Germline loops: CDR1 MNHEY, CDR2 SMNVEV (reference sequence). After removal of 5 bases from V and 4 bases from J, the junction contained 10 bases not matched to a gene. In DNA form, the CDR3 reads TGTGCCAGCAGTCCAAGACAGGGGGCTTGGGGAGAGACCCAGTACTTC. This gives the protein CASSPRQGAWGETQYF.

The chain uses TRBV6-1 and TRBJ1-6; 8 bases are a match to TRBD1. The CDR3 totals 19 residues. The junction had 14 bases not matched to a gene; V was cut back by 3 bases and J by 4 bases. Per germline, CDR1 MNHNS and CDR2 SASEGT. CDR3 nucleotide sequence: TGTGCCAGCAGTGACCCTGGGGCCGCAGGGGGCGTTTATAATTCACCCCTCCACTTT. Translating gives CASSDPGAAGGVYNSPLHF.

V and J are TRBV6-1 and TRBJ2-6; D remains ambiguous. V lost 5 bases and J 4 bases, leaving 12 bases between the germline ends. Germline-derived CDR1 and CDR2 are MNHNS and SASEGT. CDR3 size: 15 residues. The CDR3 reads CASSSKGTGANVLTF. DNA for the CDR3: TGTGCCAGCAGTTCGAAGGGAACCGGGGCCAACGTCCTGACTTTC.

The chain is built from TRBV4-1 and TRBJ2-5; 7 bases agree with TRBD1. CDR1 is MGHRA, CDR2 YSYEKL, per germline. Unmatched junction bases numbered 12, after V lost 3 bases and J lost 5 bases. The CDR3 totals 16 residues. DNA for the CDR3: TGCGCCAGCAGCCAGGATGGTGTAGGGGGCGGGGAGACCCAGTACTTC. Translating it yields CASSQDGVGGGETQYF.

The rearrangement links TRBV6-1 to TRBJ1-5; maybe TRBD1 (6 bases). This CDR3 has 14 residues. The V gene's germline CDR1 is MNHNS and CDR2 SASEGT. Trimming removed 7 bases from V and 4 bases from J, with 14 bases in between. CDR3 sequence (DNA): TGTGCCAGCACTCCTGTGAGGGGGAATCAGCCCCAGCATTTT. Translation: CASTPVRGNQPQHF.

The table lists this clone with a count of one. The chain combines TRBV5-8 with TRBJ2-7; D not certain. Trimming removed 0 bases at V and 4 bases at J, with 11 bases between. Germline V gene lookup returns CDR1 SGHTS and CDR2 YDEGEE. The CDR3 runs 14 residues. The CDR3 DNA reads as TGTGCCAGCAGCTTGGGCAGAAGTTATTACGAGCAGTACTTC. Protein: CASSLGRSYYEQYF.

V is TRBV12-5 and J is TRBJ1-5, with 7 bases aligning to TRBD1. The CDR3 consists of 13 residues. Trimming at V came to 1 base and at J to 9 bases, leaving 3 bases not matched to a gene. Germline V CDR1 and CDR2: LGHNT, FRNRAP. CDR3 sequence (DNA): TGTGCTAGTGGTTTGGGCAGGGGGTGGCCCCAGCATTTT. Its protein is CASGLGRGWPQHF.

This clone came up once. The chain combines TRBV7-3 with TRBJ2-1; 8 bases agree with TRBD1. V was pared by 5 bases and J by 5 bases, with 11 bases of the junction left unmatched. Germline loops: CDR1 SGHTA, CDR2 FQGTGA. The CDR3 contains 16 residues. CDR3 coding DNA: TGTGCCAGCAGCACAGAACTGGACAGGGCCCACAATGAGCAGTTCTTC. This codes for CASSTELDRAHNEQFF. Combining the CDR3 with reference TRBV7-3 and TRBJ2-1 gives the whole variable domain GAGVSQTPSNKVTEKGKYVELRCDPISGHTALYWYRQSLGQGPEFLIYFQGTGAADDSGLPNDRFFAVRPEGSVSTLKIQRTERGDSAVYLCASSTELDRAHNEQFFGPGTRLTVL.

This clone was recorded a few times. V gene TRBV19 combines with J gene TRBJ1-6; a possible D gene is TRBD1 (5 bases). The CDR3 length is 13 residues. Per the germline V gene, CDR1 is LNHDA and CDR2 is SQIVND (reference sequence). For the CDR3, the DNA is TGTGCGACTAGCCCAACCGCGGGGGTACCCCTCCACTTT. Translating it yields CATSPTAGVPLHF.

V is TRBV10-3 and J is TRBJ2-3, with D perhaps TRBD1 (6 bases). The V end lost 9 bases, the J end lost 0 bases, and 10 bases lay between the germline ends. Germline V gives CDR1 ENHRY, CDR2 SYGVKD. The CDR3 is made up of 13 amino acids. The CDR3 DNA reads TGTGCCATGGGGACACTAAGCACAGATACGCAGTATTTT. Protein product: CAMGTLSTDTQYF.

A note on this clone: The same CDR3 also results from other DNA sequences found in this sample. The chain is built from TRBV5-4 and TRBJ1-4; 9 positions match TRBD1. CDR3 length: 15 residues. Germline trimming cut 0 bases from V and 8 bases from J; bases unmatched to any gene: 5. The V gene's germline CDR1 is SGHNT and CDR2 YYREEE (reference sequence). The CDR3 nucleotides are TGTGCCAGCAGCTTGGGGGGACAGGGTGGCGAAAAACTGTTTTTT. Protein product: CASSLGGQGGEKLFF.

The chain links TRBV14 to TRBJ1-4; TRBD1 aligns across 8 bases. Germline CDR1 SGHDN, CDR2 FVKESK. The CDR3 loop spans 14 amino acids. Trimming cost V 5 bases and J 7 bases; bases outside gene matches: 6. CDR3 in DNA: TGTGCCAGCAGCTTCAGGGGGCGCCTTGAAAAACTGTTTTTT. Its translation is CASSFRGRLEKLFF.

CDR3 residues: CASSFRGRGTGELFF. CDR3 bases: TGTGCCAGCAGTTTCCGGGGGCGAGGCACCGGGGAGCTGTTTTTT. This chain connects TRBV28 to TRBJ2-2, with D perhaps TRBD1 or TRBD2 (6 bases each). Trimming stripped 3 bases from V and 4 bases from J, with 12 bases between. Germline V gene lookup returns CDR1 MDHEN and CDR2 SYDVKM. This CDR3 comprises 15 residues.

This rearrangement joins TRBV6-1 to TRBJ2-3, with D unclear. Germline V gene data show CDR1 as MNHNS and CDR2 as SASEGT. The CDR3 runs 14 residues. V was clipped by 2 bases and J by 7 bases, with 13 bases between them. CDR3 in amino acids: CASSETGSFHTQYF. In DNA, the CDR3 is TGTGCCAGCAGTGAAACGGGCTCATTTCATACGCAGTATTTT.

The chain uses TRBV5-1 and TRBJ2-1; 13 bases align to TRBD2. Trimming removed 3 bases from V and 7 bases from J; junction bases left unmatched: 10. CDR1 SGHRS and CDR2 YFSETQ come from the germline V gene. This CDR3 has 17 residues. This CDR3 is CASSSPGLAGLTNEQFF. The DNA of the CDR3 is TGCGCCAGCAGCTCCCCGGGACTAGCGGGGCTGACTAATGAGCAGTTCTTC.

The V and J genes are TRBV28 and TRBJ2-1, with TRBD2 identical over 11 bases. CDR1 and CDR2 (germline): MDHEN, SYDVKM. The ends lost 2 bases at V and 3 bases at J; junction bases unmatched: 3. The CDR3 has 16 residues. CDR3 nucleotide sequence: TGTGCCAGCAGTTTACCCACTAGCGGGAGCTACAATGAGCAGTTCTTC. It codes for CASSLPTSGSYNEQFF.

The chain has TRBV9 and TRBJ2-1; 9 bases match TRBD1. This CDR3 is 17 amino acids long. CDR1 SGDLS and CDR2 YYNGEE come from the germline V gene. V shed 0 bases, J shed 7 bases, and the junction held 11 bases outside the gene matches. Written as DNA, the CDR3 is TGTGCCAGCAGCGTAGCCCCCGGGACAGGGAACCAGAATGAGCAGTTCTTC. This codes for CASSVAPGTGNQNEQFF.

This clone was picked up one time. This rearrangement joins TRBV28 to TRBJ2-2; TRBD1 matches 9 bases. Trimming cost V 2 bases and J 6 bases; bases outside gene matches: 4. The CDR3 is 15 amino acids. CDR1 is MDHEN, CDR2 SYDVKM, per germline. The CDR3 region is CASSLLGQGSGELFF. The CDR3, as DNA: TGTGCCAGCAGTTTACTCGGACAGGGGTCCGGGGAGCTGTTTTTT.

The V and J genes are TRBV7-8 and TRBJ2-5, with 14 bases aligning to TRBD2. The germline CDR1 and CDR2 sequences are SGHVS and FQNEAQ. CDR3 size: 16 residues. The junction had 5 bases not matched to a gene; V was cut back by 3 bases and J by 5 bases. The CDR3 region has the DNA TGTGCCAGCAGCTTGGGACTAGCGGGAGACGTTGAGACCCAGTACTTC. Translation: CASSLGLAGDVETQYF.

The genes are TRBV5-1 and TRBJ1-1; TRBD1 matches at 7 bases. This CDR3 has 15 amino acids. The V gene end was trimmed by 4 bases and the J gene end by 1 base; junction bases not matched to a gene: 7. Germline V gene lookup returns CDR1 SGHRS and CDR2 YFSETQ. The CDR3 DNA follows: TGCGCCAGCAGCCCGGCTCGGGACAGGAACACTGAAGCTTTCTTT. As protein: CASSPARDRNTEAFF.

This sequence joins TRBV7-9 and TRBJ1-5, with 9 bases identical to TRBD1. The V gene's germline CDR1 is SEHNR and CDR2 FQNEAQ (reference sequence). V was pared by 6 bases and J by 4 bases, with 10 bases of the junction left unmatched. CDR3 size: 16 residues. The CDR3 region has the DNA TGTGCCAGCAGGTCCGGGACAGGGACTGGGAATCAGCCCCAGCATTTT. It is translated as CASRSGTGTGNQPQHF.